The source of this T cell receptor beta chain is a study of tumor-infiltrating lymphocytes in primary liver carcinoma. Study conclusions and caveats: Only about 8-25% of top clones appeared in all five tumor regions.

A word on this clonotype: Its antigen is unknown.

TCR beta cDNA was made from 400 to 600 ng total RNA with a constant-region primer. Sequencing libraries for TCR beta derived from three nested multiplex PCR rounds that used slightly modified ARM-PCR. From the multiplex PCR reads, TCRdb called clonotypes with MiXCR, one entry per CDR3 protein. The sample lists about 200,000 distinct CDR3 sequences; 85% were seen once. For each extraction, RNA and DNA were obtained together from about 19-30 mg of unsorted bulk tissue. Primary liver carcinomas in the patients were surgically resected. All of the tumor samples contained over 75% viable tumor cells. The sequence came from a middle-aged man with primary liver carcinoma and hepatitis B virus infection. Sequenced sample: tumor tissue from primary liver carcinoma.

This CDR3 is CASIQQRARTDTQYF. The DNA of the CDR3 is TGCGCCAGCATCCAACAGAGGGCCCGCACAGATACGCAGTATTTT. The J gene is TRBJ2-3, the V gene TRBV5-1; TRBD2 might be the D (5 bases). Trimming shortened V by 6 bases and J by 1 base, and 15 bases separated the two germline ends. Germline values: CDR1 SGHRS, CDR2 YFSETQ. CDR3 length equals 15 residues.